This T cell receptor (beta chain) is from a study of T cells after yellow fever vaccination. Overall study results and limits: Booster samples showed a return of most primary-vaccination clones (under 98% CD4, approximately 85% CD8).

TCRdb called the 5' RACE reads again in MiXCR, with one record for every CDR3 protein. The data contain 300,000 to 400,000 distinct CDR3 sequences, roughly 6.2% of them singletons. CDR3 size: 16 residues. V lost 4 bases to trimming and J lost 4 bases; unmatched junction nucleotides: 9. Germline-derived CDR1 and CDR2 are LGHDT and YNNKEL (reference sequence). The table lists this clonotype with many counts. Its antigen is unknown. The chain employs TRBV3-1 and TRBJ2-5; 10 bases map to TRBD2. This specimen was PBMCs, taken 5 days after the yellow fever booster vaccination. The receptor comes from a man in his thirties or forties who received the YFV17D yellow fever vaccine. CDR3 residues: CASSLDSGRSRETQYF. In DNA, the CDR3 is TGTGCCAGCAGCCTAGATAGCGGGAGGTCTCGAGAGACCCAGTACTTC.